This entry is about one TCR beta chain. The antigen remains unidentified. This record comes from a study of cytomegalovirus exposure and HLA in healthy donors. V shed 6 bases and J 7 bases; nucleotides not matched to a gene: 6. The CDR3 is made up of 14 amino acids. The germline gives CDR1 SNHLY, CDR2 FYNNEI. Amplification used 60 Vbeta primers and 13 Jbeta primers. Profiling relied on immunoSEQ multiplex PCR, and the TCRdb table lists in-frame clones only, not all of them. The sample contains over 120,000 clones, just under 85% of which appear only once. The donors (healthy individuals) were bone marrow donors. Nominally healthy donors were sampled, though unrecorded immune exposures were likely. Study-level findings and limits: With high specificity and sensitivity, the classifier reportedly diagnosed cytomegalovirus status.

Sequences were obtained from PBMCs. The rearrangement links TRBV2 to TRBJ1-5; 10 bases are a match to TRBD1. The receptor comes from a young man in good health and CMV-seropositive. CDR3 nucleotide sequence: TGTGCCAGCAGGCCCGGGACAGGGGTCCAGCCCCAGCATTTT. Protein product: CASRPGTGVQPQHF.